Ten or more counts support the clone carrying this T cell receptor beta chain. These data come from a study of T-cell reconstitution after alpha-beta-depleted transplantation in children. Unique molecular identifiers featured in how the TCRbeta library was prepared. MiXCR, applied by TCRdb to the PCR reads, yields one record per CDR3 protein. The sample holds 200,000 to 300,000 distinct CDR3 sequences, roughly 26% seen once. This CDR3 contains 15 residues. The V and J ends lost 7 bases and 3 bases, in that order; junction bases with no gene match: 8. Looked up from germline, CDR1 is MNHNS and CDR2 is SASEGT.

This receptor was obtained from a girl between 2 and 10 years old with Fanconi anemia, due to receive a stem cell transplant. This specimen was PBMCs, taken before TCRalphabeta/CD19-depleted stem cell transplant. The V and J genes are TRBV6-1 and TRBJ2-7, with 11 bases identical to TRBD1. The CDR3 DNA reads as TGTGCCAGCAACAGTCCCGGGACAGGGGGCTACGAGCAGTACTTC. Translating gives CASNSPGTGGYEQYF.